Included here is one TCR beta chain sequence, with context. The antigen is not known. PCR amplification relied on 60 Vbeta primers (plus 13 Jbeta primers). Profiled with immunoSEQ multiplex PCR; TCRdb holds only in-frame clones, not every one. The data show around 140,000 clones, more than 55% seen once. This entry comes from a study of cytomegalovirus exposure and HLA in healthy donors. General observations from the study: The authors later found most CMV-associated TCR beta chains appeared HLA-restricted.

The V gene's germline CDR1 is PRHDT and CDR2 FYEKMQ (reference sequence). The CDR3 runs 12 residues. The TCR sequence derives from a woman aged 60-75 years in good health and CMV-seronegative. This chain connects TRBV13 to TRBJ2-5; D not certain. The J call may not be correct, given that the DNA end is closer to TRBJ2-7. Source material: PBMCs. The CDR3 sequence is CASSFGVYEQYF. As DNA, the CDR3 is TGTGCCAGCAGCTTCGGAGTATACGAGCAGTACTTC.